These 19 T cell receptor beta chains came from one sample sequenced in a study of cytomegalovirus exposure and HLA in healthy donors. The PCR employed 60 Vbeta primers together with 13 Jbeta primers. The method was immunoSEQ multiplex PCR; TCRdb's version includes in-frame clones alone and lacks a portion of them. The specimen's table records about 48,000 clones. Specimen: PBMCs. These receptors originate from a male donor in good health and CMV-seropositive.

The chain has TRBV28 and TRBJ1-3; 7 nucleotides match TRBD1. The trim removed 3 bases at V and 2 bases at J, leaving 7 bases unmatched. Germline CDR1 is MDHEN and CDR2 is SYDVKM. The CDR3 length is 16 residues. As DNA, the CDR3 is TGTGCCAGCAGTTTTACCCTGACAGGGACTGGAAACACCATATATTTT. This gives the protein CASSFTLTGTGNTIYF.

This chain uses TRBV4-2 with TRBJ2-1, with 11 bases aligning to TRBD2. Losses at the gene ends were 1 base for V and 4 bases for J; bases not matched to a gene: 3. Germline CDR1 is LGHNA and CDR2 is YNFKEQ. CDR3 length: 16 amino acids. The CDR3 region is CASSQVAGGDYNEQFF. CDR3 DNA sequence: TGTGCCAGCAGCCAAGTAGCGGGGGGGGATTACAATGAGCAGTTCTTC.

J is TRBJ2-1 and V is TRBV6-1; TRBD1 matches at 7 bases. The CDR3 contains 13 residues. V trimming: 4 bases; J trimming: 10 bases; junction bases outside the gene matches: 7. Germline V gene sequence: CDR1 MNHNS, CDR2 SASEGT. DNA for the CDR3: TGTGCCAGCAGTGGACCCAGGGGGAACGAGCAGTTCTTC. It encodes CASSGPRGNEQFF.

For the CDR3, the DNA is TGTGCCAGCAGTGAAGCGGGACAGGGGCCCCTCTTAAGCTCCTACGAGCAGTACTTC. Translated: CASSEAGQGPLLSSYEQYF. The V gene is TRBV2, the J gene TRBJ2-7; 10 bases align to TRBD1. Germline loops: CDR1 SNHLY, CDR2 FYNNEI. This CDR3 spans 19 amino acids. V shed 0 bases and J 0 bases; nucleotides not matched to a gene: 11.

The chain uses TRBV25-1 and TRBJ1-2, with TRBD1 as a possible D gene (6 bases). In germline, CDR1 is MGHDK, CDR2 SYGVNS. This CDR3 is 15 amino acids long. The V gene lost 2 bases and the J gene lost 7 bases, with 17 bases spanning the gap. CDR3 sequence: CASSERGGLLLGYTF. The CDR3, as DNA: TGTGCCAGCAGTGAACGGGGGGGGCTCCTCCTTGGCTACACCTTC.

The chain carries TRBV7-2 and TRBJ1-3; 7 bases line up with TRBD1. Germline assignment: CDR1 SGHTA and CDR2 FQGNSA. Trimming removed 5 bases from V and 2 bases from J; junction bases left unmatched: 6. The CDR3 has 15 residues. The CDR3, as DNA: TGTGCCAGCAGCCCAGGGCAGGGGGCTGGAAACACCATATATTTT. It is translated as CASSPGQGAGNTIYF.

The V gene is TRBV7-9, the J gene TRBJ2-7; TRBD1 matches at 9 bases. The CDR3 contains 15 residues. V shed 2 bases and J 1 base; nucleotides not matched to a gene: 3. Germline CDR1 and CDR2: SEHNR and FQNEAQ (reference sequence). CDR3 region: CASSLLGTGSYEQYF. The CDR3 DNA reads TGTGCCAGCAGCTTACTGGGGACAGGGTCCTACGAGCAGTACTTC.

The chain uses TRBV30 and TRBJ2-2, with D tentatively TRBD1 (5 bases). The CDR3 consists of 14 residues. V gave up 4 bases and J gave up 4 bases, with 13 bases separating them. CDR1 and CDR2 from the germline V gene are GTSNPN and SVGIG (reference sequence). CDR3 nucleotide sequence: TGTGCCTGGAAGGCAGGGCCCGCCACCGGGGAGCTGTTTTTT. This gives the protein CAWKAGPATGELFF.

This chain links TRBV5-4 with TRBJ2-5; D not certain. V was cut by 4 bases and J by 5 bases, with 6 bases left in between. CDR1 and CDR2 from the germline V gene are SGHNT and YYREEE (reference sequence). The CDR3 has 11 amino acids. In DNA form, the CDR3 reads TGTGCCAGCAGCCTGCGGGAGACCCAGTACTTC. This translates into CASSLRETQYF.

The rearrangement uses TRBV19 and TRBJ1-2, with D perhaps matching TRBD1 (5 bases). Germline CDR1 LNHDA, CDR2 SQIVND (reference sequence). The V gene lost 10 bases and the J gene lost 6 bases, with 21 bases spanning the gap. This CDR3 spans 14 amino acids. The CDR3 here is CAITSPDSGNGYTF. The CDR3, as DNA: TGTGCCATTACATCCCCCGATTCAGGGAATGGCTACACCTTC.

This chain connects TRBV21-1 to TRBJ2-5; the table names TRBD2, a call not compared with the DNA. TRBV21-1 is shown as a pseudogene. There are 14 residues in the CDR3. The chain's CDR3 is CASSKVDGRETQYF. DNA for the CDR3: TGTGCCAGCAGCAAAGTCGACGGGAGAGAGACCCAGTACTTC.

The gene calls are TRBV11-2 and TRBJ2-7, with TRBD2 matching 13 bases. J lost 6 bases, V lost 5 bases, and 4 bases had no gene match. Germline V gene data show CDR1 as SGHAT and CDR2 as FQNNGV. The length of the CDR3 is 14 residues. CDR3: CASSPRLAGGEQYF. The CDR3 nucleotides read TGTGCCAGCAGCCCAAGACTAGCGGGGGGCGAGCAGTACTTC.

This chain uses TRBV19 with TRBJ2-7, with D perhaps matching TRBD2 (6 bases). Trimming removed 1 base from V and 6 bases from J, with 13 bases in between. The CDR3 totals 14 residues. Germline CDR1 and CDR2: LNHDA and SQIVND (reference sequence). The CDR3, as DNA: TGTGCCAGTAGTATAGGAGGAGGGGCGGTCGAGCAGTACTTC. It specifies CASSIGGGAVEQYF. Drawing the rest from reference TRBV19 and TRBJ2-7, the complete variable domain is DGGITQSPKYLFRKEGQNVTLSCEQNLNHDAMYWYRQDPGQGLRLIYYSQIVNDFQKGDIAEGYSVSREKKESFPLTVTSAQKNPTAFYLCASSIGGGAVEQYFGPGTRLTVT.

The rearrangement joins TRBV7-3 to TRBJ1-1; D uncertain. Trimming left V 3 bases short and J 1 base short, with 12 bases between. This CDR3 contains 15 residues. The germline V gene has CDR1 SGHTA and CDR2 FQGTGA. The CDR3 protein is CASSLEGLGNTEAFF. The CDR3 nucleotides read TGTGCCAGCAGCTTGGAGGGTTTGGGGAACACTGAAGCTTTCTTT.

V is TRBV30 and J is TRBJ1-5; the D is unclear. The V and J ends lost 4 bases and 4 bases respectively, with 11 bases between them. Germline CDR1 reads GTSNPN; CDR2 reads SVGIG (reference sequence). The CDR3 spans 13 residues. For the CDR3, the DNA is TGTGCCTGGAATTACGGGTCTAATCAGCCCCAGCATTTT. It codes for CAWNYGSNQPQHF.

The chain couples TRBV9 to TRBJ2-1, with TRBD2 matching 9 bases. The CDR3 totals 16 residues. Per the germline V gene, CDR1 is SGDLS and CDR2 is YYNGEE. V lost 0 bases, J lost 5 bases, and 6 bases stayed unmatched. CDR3 protein: CASSVVGLAGNNEQFF. The DNA of the CDR3 is TGTGCCAGCAGCGTAGTTGGTCTAGCGGGGAACAATGAGCAGTTCTTC.

The CDR3 nucleotides are TGTGCCAGCAGAGACCGGGACAGGGGAGATTCACCCCTCCACTTT. This encodes CASRDRDRGDSPLHF. The genes are TRBV27 and TRBJ1-6, with 10 bases identical to TRBD1. Per the germline V gene, CDR1 is MNHEY and CDR2 is SMNVEV (reference sequence). The CDR3 contains 15 residues. V was clipped by 6 bases and J by 8 bases; unmatched bases: 7.

The chain recombines TRBV7-9 with TRBJ2-7; D is uncertain. Germline V gene lookup returns CDR1 SEHNR and CDR2 FQNEAQ (reference sequence). CDR3 length equals 13 residues. The V end was cut by 6 bases, the J end by 0 bases, with 9 bases between. In DNA form, the CDR3 reads TGTGCCAGCAGAAATAAGAGCTCCTACGAGCAGTACTTC. Its protein product is CASRNKSSYEQYF.

This chain uses TRBV21-1 with TRBJ1-5; the table's D call TRBD1 went unverified against the DNA. TRBV21-1 is reported as a pseudogene. CDR3 length: 15 residues. The CDR3 here is CASSSTGPFNQPQHF. The CDR3 DNA follows: TGTGCCAGCAGCTCCACAGGGCCATTCAATCAGCCCCAGCATTTT.